The 8 T cell receptor beta chains in this list originate from one sample, sequenced in a study of naive and memory T cell subsets. The beta constant-region primer was an equimolar mix of two oligonucleotides covering TRBC1 and TRBC2. TCRdb used MiXCR to reprocess the UMI-ligation and nested PCR reads, holding one entry per CDR3 protein. The repertoire has 29,000 or so distinct CDR3 sequences, roughly a tenth of them found once; the top ten carry 17%. The sequencing input was effector memory CD4+ T cells from blood. Noted subset: effector memory, CD45RA- CD27-. Receptors were obtained from a human donor in good health.

This clonotype was recorded many times. The chain recombines TRBV11-3 with TRBJ1-1; unclear D gene. The CDR3 covers 14 residues. Germline V CDR1 and CDR2: SGHNT, YENEEA. V lost 0 bases and J lost 6, with 11 bases in between. This CDR3 reads CASSLDQETSEAFF. Written as DNA, the CDR3 is TGTGCCAGCAGCTTAGATCAGGAGACGTCTGAAGCTTTCTTT.

There are a few counts of this clonotype. The chain recombines TRBV30 with TRBJ2-7; perhaps TRBD1 as D (6 bases). Germline CDR1 is GTSNPN and CDR2 is SVGIG (reference sequence). The V end was cut by 8 bases, the J end by 7 bases, with 24 bases between. There are 14 residues in the CDR3. CDR3 residues: CAASSNYRVGEQYF. CDR3 coding DNA: TGTGCCGCCTCCAGTAATTACAGGGTTGGGGAGCAGTACTTC.

In this sample, this clonotype turned up a few times. This sequence joins TRBV27 and TRBJ2-1; tentative D call: TRBD1 (6 bases). The CDR3 has 13 amino acids. CDR1 is MNHEY and CDR2 is SMNVEV in the germline V gene (reference sequence). Trimming stripped 4 bases from V and 13 bases from J, with 17 bases between. For the CDR3, the DNA is TGTGCCAGCAGTTATCAGGGGCGGACGAGACAGTTCTTC. This encodes CASSYQGRTRQFF.

In this sample, this clonotype turned up many times. The chain joins TRBV24-1 to TRBJ2-3; D may be TRBD1 (5 bases). V was pared by 5 bases and J by 4 bases, with 21 bases between. CDR1 and CDR2 from the germline V gene are KGHDR and SFDVKD. The CDR3 sequence is 17 residues long. Written as DNA, the CDR3 is TGTGCCACCAGTGGCGAACCCGACAGCGCCGACTCAGATACGCAGTATTTT. Its protein product is CATSGEPDSADSDTQYF.

A few counts support this clonotype. The chain is built from TRBV14 and TRBJ2-3; TRBD1 is a possible D gene (6 bases). The CDR3 contains 16 residues. The germline V gene encodes CDR1 SGHDN and CDR2 FVKESK. Trimming pared 0 bases from V and 3 bases from J, leaving 13 bases between. The CDR3 coding sequence is TGTGCCAGCAGCCAAGATCCAGGGGTTTGGACAGATACGCAGTATTTT. The encoded protein is CASSQDPGVWTDTQYF.

This clonotype was counted a few times. The chain joins TRBV19 to TRBJ2-7, with TRBD1 identical over 9 bases. With 4 bases clipped from V and 3 bases from J, the junction kept 7 bases outside the gene matches. Germline CDR1 reads LNHDA; CDR2 reads SQIVND (reference sequence). The length of the CDR3 is 15 residues. CDR3 in amino acids: CASSKGTGSGYEQYF. In DNA form, the CDR3 reads TGTGCCAGTAGTAAGGGGACAGGGTCGGGCTACGAGCAGTACTTC.

The chain couples TRBV20-1 to TRBJ1-2; the D is unclear. CDR1 is DFQATT, CDR2 SNEGSKA, per germline (reference sequence). Trimming removed 0 bases from V and 0 bases from J, with 8 bases in between. The CDR3 loop spans 14 amino acids. CDR3 region: CSARDRRPNYGYTF. CDR3 coding DNA: TGCAGTGCTAGAGATCGACGGCCTAACTATGGCTACACCTTC.

The chain has TRBV7-2 and TRBJ1-5, with TRBD1 identical over 7 bases. Germline assignment: CDR1 SGHTA and CDR2 FQGNSA. CDR3 length: 15 residues. The J segment lost 3 bases and the V segment lost 5 bases, leaving 7 bases of the junction unmatched. In nucleotides, the CDR3 is TGTGCCAGCAGCACCCAGGGGGGGACCAATCAGCCCCAGCATTTT. Its translation: CASSTQGGTNQPQHF.